The 10 T cell receptor beta chains listed next were all sequenced from one sample in a study of prognosis after radiotherapy for stage I lung cancer. CDR3 of TCR beta was amplified from genomic DNA via a two-round multiplex PCR. First-round PCR amplification was performed with primers specific to each TRBV and TRBJ gene. TCRdb used MiXCR to reprocess the multiplex PCR reads, holding one entry per CDR3 protein. This table has some 36,000 distinct CDR3 sequences, roughly a quarter appearing once. This sample comprised PBMCs, obtained before or after stereotactic body radiation therapy (not recorded which). The receptors come from a donor over 45 with non-small cell lung cancer.

The chain has TRBV27 and TRBJ2-2, with D possibly TRBD1 on 5 matching bases. Per the germline V gene, CDR1 is MNHEY and CDR2 is SMNVEV (reference sequence). CDR3 length equals 16 residues. Trimming pared 2 bases from V and 4 bases from J, leaving 14 bases between. Here the CDR3 reads CASSLAGRVSTGELFF. For the CDR3, the DNA is TGTGCCAGCAGTTTAGCCGGCAGGGTGAGCACCGGGGAGCTGTTTTTT.

This clonotype was observed many times. The J gene is TRBJ1-6, the V gene TRBV28; 8 bases map to TRBD1. Germline-derived CDR1 and CDR2 are MDHEN and SYDVKM. The length of the CDR3 is 18 residues. Trimming cost V 5 bases and J 0 bases; bases outside gene matches: 9. The CDR3 sequence: CASSLQGVQSSYNSPLHF. Written as DNA, the CDR3 is TGTGCCAGCAGTCTACAGGGGGTCCAAAGCTCCTATAATTCACCCCTCCACTTT.

This clonotype was recorded at least ten times. The J gene is TRBJ1-4, the V gene TRBV5-1, with TRBD1 as a possible D gene (5 bases). CDR1 is SGHRS, CDR2 YFSETQ, per germline. This CDR3 has 15 residues. Trimming stripped 7 bases from V and 4 bases from J, with 17 bases between. The CDR3 nucleotides are TGCGCCAGCTCCCGGACACGGGGTAATAATGAAAAACTGTTTTTT. Amino acids: CASSRTRGNNEKLFF.

This clonotype was counted a few times. Just one base apart from a much larger clone, this may be a read error. This chain uses TRBV9 with TRBJ1-1; D not certain. Per germline, CDR1 SGDLS and CDR2 YYNGEE. This CDR3 has 14 residues. CDR3 amino acids: CASSVGVEVTEASF. The CDR3, as DNA: TGTGCCAGCAGCGTAGGGGTCGAGGTCACTGAAGCTTCCTTT.

Many counts were recorded for this clonotype. The chain has TRBV20-1 and TRBJ2-1; tentative D call: TRBD2 (5 bases). This CDR3 is built from 14 residues. V was trimmed by 0 bases and J by 9 bases, leaving 15 bases between them. Germline V gene data show CDR1 as DFQATT and CDR2 as SNEGSKA (reference sequence). CDR3 in amino acids: CSARDRSSPSEQFF. The CDR3 DNA follows: TGCAGTGCTAGAGATCGGTCTAGCCCCAGTGAGCAGTTCTTC.

This clonotype was picked up many times. The CDR3 spells CASSLDLTDNSPLHF. CDR3 nucleotides: TGTGCCAGCAGTCTAGACCTAACCGATAATTCACCCCTCCACTTT. The chain couples TRBV2 to TRBJ1-6; the D is unclear. The CDR3 loop spans 15 amino acids. Germline V gene lookup returns CDR1 SNHLY and CDR2 FYNNEI. The ends were cut back, 5 bases at V and 5 bases at J, with 13 bases in the middle.

This clonotype was observed many times. CDR3 sequence (DNA): TGTGCCAGCACCCCAACTTCGGGACAGGGTTTTTGGGGCTACACCTTC. This gives the protein CASTPTSGQGFWGYTF. The V and J genes are TRBV7-2 and TRBJ1-2, with TRBD1 matching over 9 bases. The CDR3 extends over 16 amino acids. With V trimmed by 7 bases and J by 8 bases, 17 bases remained unmatched. Germline CDR1 reads SGHTA; CDR2 reads FQGNSA. Variable domain in full (rest from reference TRBV7-2 and TRBJ1-2): GAGVSQSPSNKVTEKGKDVELRCDPISGHTALYWYRQSLGQGLEFLIYFQGNSAPDKSGLPSDRFSAERTGGSVSTLTIQRTQQEDSAVYLCASTPTSGQGFWGYTFGSGTRLTVV.

This clonotype was detected many times. The chain combines TRBV7-3 with TRBJ2-7, with TRBD2 identical over 10 bases. Germline loops: CDR1 SGHTA, CDR2 FQGTGA. CDR3 length equals 16 residues. After removal of 5 bases from V and 5 bases from J, the junction contained 12 bases not matched to a gene. The CDR3 DNA follows: TGTGCCAGCAGCCCAACTGCCGGGACTAGCGCCCACGAGCAGTACTTC. It translates to CASSPTAGTSAHEQYF.

This clonotype was observed a single time. A much larger clone lies one base from this, so it may be a read error. This sequence joins TRBV6-2 or TRBV6-3 and TRBJ2-2; TRBD2 agrees at 7 bases. Germline CDR1 is MNHEY and CDR2 is SVGEGT. The CDR3 sequence is 16 residues long. CDR3 sequence reads: CASSSYGGFFTEELFF. The CDR3 DNA reads as TGTGCCAGCAGTTCTTACGGGGGGTTTTTCACCGAGGAGCTGTTTTTT.

Ten or more counts support this clonotype. The chain is built from TRBV3-1 and TRBJ2-1; D remains unclear. CDR1 is LGHDT, CDR2 YNNKEL, per germline (reference sequence). This CDR3 is 18 amino acids long. V lost 0 bases to trimming and J lost 0 bases, with 15 bases between them. DNA for the CDR3: TGTGCCAGCAGCCAAGATGTGTCGGAGCTCCGCTCCTACAATGAGCAGTTCTTC. Translation gives CASSQDVSELRSYNEQFF.